Sequencing of this T cell receptor (beta chain) was carried out in a study of T-cell memory formation after mild COVID-19. This clonotype was seen a handful of times. One entry per CDR3 protein, called by TCRdb with MiXCR from the 5' RACE reads. The data contain about 340,000 distinct CDR3 sequences, over 13% of them singletons. The V and J ends lost 5 bases and 8 bases respectively, with 19 bases between them. The germline V gene encodes CDR1 SGHRS and CDR2 YFSETQ. CDR3 size: 14 residues. Sequenced: PBMCs or a T cell subset sorted from them (not recorded which). The V call is TRBV5-1, the J call TRBJ1-2, with TRBD1 as a possible D gene (5 bases). The source is a man between 18 and 29 years old who had mild COVID-19 (a few samples of this study predate the infection). Cell type and time point are not known. The DNA for the CDR3 is TGCGCCAGCAGATTGAAACGGGACTTCATCGGCTACACCTTC. Translation gives CASRLKRDFIGYTF.